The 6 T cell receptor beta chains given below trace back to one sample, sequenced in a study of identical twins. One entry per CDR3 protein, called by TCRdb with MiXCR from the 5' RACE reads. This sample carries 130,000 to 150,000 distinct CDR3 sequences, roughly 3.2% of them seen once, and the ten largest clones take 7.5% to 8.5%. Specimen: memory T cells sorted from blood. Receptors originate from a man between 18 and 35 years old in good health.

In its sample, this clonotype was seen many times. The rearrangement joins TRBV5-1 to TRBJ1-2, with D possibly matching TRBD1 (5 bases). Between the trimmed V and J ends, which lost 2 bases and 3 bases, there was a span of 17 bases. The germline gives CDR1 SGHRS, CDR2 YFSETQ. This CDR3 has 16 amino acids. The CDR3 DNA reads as TGCGCCAGCAGCTTAGGACTATCAGGGTCGCACTATGGCTACACCTTC. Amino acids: CASSLGLSGSHYGYTF.

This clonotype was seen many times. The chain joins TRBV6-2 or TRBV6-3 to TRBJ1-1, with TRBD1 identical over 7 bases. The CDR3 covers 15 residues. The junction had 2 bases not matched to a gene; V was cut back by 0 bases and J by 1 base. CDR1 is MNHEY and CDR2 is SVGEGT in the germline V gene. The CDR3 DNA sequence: TGTGCCAGCAGTTACTCGGCAGGGGGGAACACTGAAGCTTTCTTT. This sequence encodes CASSYSAGGNTEAFF.

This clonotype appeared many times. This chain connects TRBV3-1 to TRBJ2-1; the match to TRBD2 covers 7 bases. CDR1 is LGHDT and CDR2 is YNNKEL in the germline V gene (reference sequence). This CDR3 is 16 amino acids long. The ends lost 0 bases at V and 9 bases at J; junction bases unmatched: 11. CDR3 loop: CASSQESGRAQGEQFF. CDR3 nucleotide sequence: TGTGCCAGCAGCCAAGAGAGTGGGAGGGCCCAAGGTGAGCAGTTCTTC.

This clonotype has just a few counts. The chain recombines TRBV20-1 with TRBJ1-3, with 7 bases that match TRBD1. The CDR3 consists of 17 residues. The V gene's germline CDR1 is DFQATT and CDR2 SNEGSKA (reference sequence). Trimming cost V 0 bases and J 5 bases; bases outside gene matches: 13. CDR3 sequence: CSARDMGRGRGRNTIYF. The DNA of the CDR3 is TGCAGTGCTAGAGATATGGGTAGGGGGCGCGGGAGAAACACCATATATTTT.

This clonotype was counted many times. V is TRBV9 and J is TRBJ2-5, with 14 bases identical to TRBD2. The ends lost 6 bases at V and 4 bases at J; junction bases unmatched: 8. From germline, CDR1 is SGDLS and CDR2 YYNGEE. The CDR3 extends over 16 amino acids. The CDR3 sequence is CASTPGLAGVRETQYF. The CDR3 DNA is TGTGCCAGCACCCCGGGACTAGCGGGAGTTAGAGAGACCCAGTACTTC.

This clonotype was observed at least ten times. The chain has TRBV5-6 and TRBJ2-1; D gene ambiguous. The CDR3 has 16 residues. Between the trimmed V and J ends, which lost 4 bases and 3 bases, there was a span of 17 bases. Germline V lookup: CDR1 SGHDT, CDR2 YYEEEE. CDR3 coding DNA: TGTGCCAGCAGCCCTGTCGACGGTCTGGGCTACAATGAGCAGTTCTTC. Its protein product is CASSPVDGLGYNEQFF.